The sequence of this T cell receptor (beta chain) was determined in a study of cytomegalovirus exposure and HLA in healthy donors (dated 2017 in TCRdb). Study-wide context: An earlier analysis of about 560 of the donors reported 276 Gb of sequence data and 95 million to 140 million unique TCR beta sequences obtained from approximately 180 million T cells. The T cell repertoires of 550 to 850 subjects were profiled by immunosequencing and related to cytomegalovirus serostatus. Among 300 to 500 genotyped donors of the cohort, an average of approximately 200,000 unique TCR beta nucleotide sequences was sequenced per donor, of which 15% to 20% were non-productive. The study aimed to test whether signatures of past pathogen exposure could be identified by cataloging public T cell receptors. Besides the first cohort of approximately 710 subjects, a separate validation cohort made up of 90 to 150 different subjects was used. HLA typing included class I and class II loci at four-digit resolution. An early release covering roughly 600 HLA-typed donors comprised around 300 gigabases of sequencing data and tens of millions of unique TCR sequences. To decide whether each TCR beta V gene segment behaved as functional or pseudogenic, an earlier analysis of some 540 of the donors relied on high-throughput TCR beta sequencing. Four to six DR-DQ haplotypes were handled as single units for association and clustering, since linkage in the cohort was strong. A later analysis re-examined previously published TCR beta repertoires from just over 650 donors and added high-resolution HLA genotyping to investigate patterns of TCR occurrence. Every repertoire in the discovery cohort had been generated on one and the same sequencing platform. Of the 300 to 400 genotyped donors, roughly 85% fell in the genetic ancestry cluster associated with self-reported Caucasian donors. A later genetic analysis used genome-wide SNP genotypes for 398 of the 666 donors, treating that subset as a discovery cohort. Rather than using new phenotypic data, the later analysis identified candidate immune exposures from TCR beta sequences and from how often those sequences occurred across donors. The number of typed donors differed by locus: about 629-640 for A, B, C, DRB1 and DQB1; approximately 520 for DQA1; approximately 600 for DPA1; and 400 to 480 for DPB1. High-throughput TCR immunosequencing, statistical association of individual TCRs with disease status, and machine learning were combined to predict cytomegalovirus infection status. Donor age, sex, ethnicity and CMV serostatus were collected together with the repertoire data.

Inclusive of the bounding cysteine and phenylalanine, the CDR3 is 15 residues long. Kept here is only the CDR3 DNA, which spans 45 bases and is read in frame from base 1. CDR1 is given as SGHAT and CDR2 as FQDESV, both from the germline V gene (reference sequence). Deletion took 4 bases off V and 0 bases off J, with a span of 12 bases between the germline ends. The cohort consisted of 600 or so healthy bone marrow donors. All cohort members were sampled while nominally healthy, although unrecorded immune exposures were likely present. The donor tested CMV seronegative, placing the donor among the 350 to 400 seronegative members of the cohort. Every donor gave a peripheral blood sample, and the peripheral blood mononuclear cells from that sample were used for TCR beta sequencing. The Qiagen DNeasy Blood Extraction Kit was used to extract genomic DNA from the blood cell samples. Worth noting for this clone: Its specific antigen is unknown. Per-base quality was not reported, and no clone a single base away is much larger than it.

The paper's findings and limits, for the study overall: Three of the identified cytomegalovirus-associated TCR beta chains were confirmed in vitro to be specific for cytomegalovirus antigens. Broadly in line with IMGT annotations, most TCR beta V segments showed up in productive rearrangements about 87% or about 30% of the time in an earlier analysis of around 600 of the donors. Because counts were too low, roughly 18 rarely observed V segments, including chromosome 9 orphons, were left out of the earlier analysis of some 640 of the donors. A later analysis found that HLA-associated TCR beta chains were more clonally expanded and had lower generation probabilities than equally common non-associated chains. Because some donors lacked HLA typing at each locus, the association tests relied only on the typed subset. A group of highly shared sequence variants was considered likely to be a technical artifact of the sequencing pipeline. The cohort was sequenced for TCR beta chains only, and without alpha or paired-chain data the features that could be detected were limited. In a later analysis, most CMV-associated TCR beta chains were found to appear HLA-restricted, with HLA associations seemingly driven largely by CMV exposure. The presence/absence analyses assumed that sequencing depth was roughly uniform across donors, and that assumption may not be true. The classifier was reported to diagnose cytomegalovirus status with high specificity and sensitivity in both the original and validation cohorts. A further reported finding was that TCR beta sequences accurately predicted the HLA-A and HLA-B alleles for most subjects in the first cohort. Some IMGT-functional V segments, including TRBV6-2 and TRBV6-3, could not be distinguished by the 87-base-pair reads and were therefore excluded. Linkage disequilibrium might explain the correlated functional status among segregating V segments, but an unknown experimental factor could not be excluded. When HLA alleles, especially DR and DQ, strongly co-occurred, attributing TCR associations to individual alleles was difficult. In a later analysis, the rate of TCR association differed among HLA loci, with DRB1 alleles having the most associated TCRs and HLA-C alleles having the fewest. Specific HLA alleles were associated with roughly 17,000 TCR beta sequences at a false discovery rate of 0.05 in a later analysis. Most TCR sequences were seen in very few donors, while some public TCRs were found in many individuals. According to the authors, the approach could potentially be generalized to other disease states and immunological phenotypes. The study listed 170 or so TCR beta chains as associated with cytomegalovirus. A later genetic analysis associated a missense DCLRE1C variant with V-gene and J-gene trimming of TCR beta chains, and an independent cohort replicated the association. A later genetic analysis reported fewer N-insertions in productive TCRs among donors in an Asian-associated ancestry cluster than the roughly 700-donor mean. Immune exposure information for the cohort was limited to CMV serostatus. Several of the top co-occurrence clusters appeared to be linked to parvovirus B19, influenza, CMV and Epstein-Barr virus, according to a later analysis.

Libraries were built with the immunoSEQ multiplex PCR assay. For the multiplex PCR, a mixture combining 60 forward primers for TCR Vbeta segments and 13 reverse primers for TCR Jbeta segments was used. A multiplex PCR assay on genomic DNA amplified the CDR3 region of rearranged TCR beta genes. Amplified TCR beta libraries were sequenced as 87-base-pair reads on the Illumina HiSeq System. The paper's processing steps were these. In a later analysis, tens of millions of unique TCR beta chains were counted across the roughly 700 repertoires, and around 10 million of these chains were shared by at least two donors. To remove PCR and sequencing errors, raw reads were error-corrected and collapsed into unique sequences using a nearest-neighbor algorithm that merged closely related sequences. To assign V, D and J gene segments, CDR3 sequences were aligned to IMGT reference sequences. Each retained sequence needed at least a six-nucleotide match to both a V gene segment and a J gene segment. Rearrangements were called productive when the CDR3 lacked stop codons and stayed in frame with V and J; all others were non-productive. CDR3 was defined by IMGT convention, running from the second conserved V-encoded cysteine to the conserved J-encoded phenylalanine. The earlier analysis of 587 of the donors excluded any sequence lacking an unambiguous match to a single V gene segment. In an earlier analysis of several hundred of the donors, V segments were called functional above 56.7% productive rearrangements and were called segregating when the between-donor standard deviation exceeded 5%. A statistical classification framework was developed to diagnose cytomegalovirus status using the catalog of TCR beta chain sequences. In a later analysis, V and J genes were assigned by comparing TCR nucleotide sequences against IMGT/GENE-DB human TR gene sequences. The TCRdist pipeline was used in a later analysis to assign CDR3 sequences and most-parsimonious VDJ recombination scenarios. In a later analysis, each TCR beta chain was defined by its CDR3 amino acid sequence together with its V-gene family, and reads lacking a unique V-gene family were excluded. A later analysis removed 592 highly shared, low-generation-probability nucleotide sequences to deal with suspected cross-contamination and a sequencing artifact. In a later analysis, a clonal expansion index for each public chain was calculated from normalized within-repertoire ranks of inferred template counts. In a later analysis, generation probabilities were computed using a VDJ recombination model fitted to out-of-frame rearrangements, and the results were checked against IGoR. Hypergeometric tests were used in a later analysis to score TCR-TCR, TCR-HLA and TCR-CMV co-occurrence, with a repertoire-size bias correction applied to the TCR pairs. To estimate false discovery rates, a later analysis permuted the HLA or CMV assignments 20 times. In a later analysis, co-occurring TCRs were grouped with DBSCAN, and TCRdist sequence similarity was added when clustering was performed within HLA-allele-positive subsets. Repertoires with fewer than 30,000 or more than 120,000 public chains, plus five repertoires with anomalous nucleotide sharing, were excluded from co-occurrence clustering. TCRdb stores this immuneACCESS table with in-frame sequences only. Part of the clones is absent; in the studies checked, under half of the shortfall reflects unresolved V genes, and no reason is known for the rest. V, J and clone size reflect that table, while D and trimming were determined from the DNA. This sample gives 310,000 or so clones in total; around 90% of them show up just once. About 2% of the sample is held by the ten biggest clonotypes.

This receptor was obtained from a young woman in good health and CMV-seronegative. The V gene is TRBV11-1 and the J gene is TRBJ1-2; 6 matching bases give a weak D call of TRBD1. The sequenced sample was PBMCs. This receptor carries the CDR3 CASSSGQPTNYGYTF. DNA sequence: TGTGCCAGCAGCTCGGGACAACCTACTAACTATGGCTACACCTTC.